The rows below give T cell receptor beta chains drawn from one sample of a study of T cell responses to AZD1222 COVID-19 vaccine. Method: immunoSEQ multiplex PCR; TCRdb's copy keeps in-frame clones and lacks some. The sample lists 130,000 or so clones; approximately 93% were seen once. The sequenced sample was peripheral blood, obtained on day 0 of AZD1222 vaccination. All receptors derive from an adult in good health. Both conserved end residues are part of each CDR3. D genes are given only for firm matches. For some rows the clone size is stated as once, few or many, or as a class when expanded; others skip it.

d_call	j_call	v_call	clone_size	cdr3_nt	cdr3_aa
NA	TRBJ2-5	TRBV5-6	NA	TGTGCCAGCAGCCGGGGGGAGACCCAGTACTTC	CASSRGETQYF
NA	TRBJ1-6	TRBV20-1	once	TGCAGTGCTAGATCCCCTTCGGCCCTCCACTTT	CSARSPSALHF
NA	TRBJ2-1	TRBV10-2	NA	TGCGCCAGCAGTTCGGAATGGGGGAATCGGTATGAGCAGTTCTTC	CASSSEWGNRYEQFF
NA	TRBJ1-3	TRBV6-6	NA	TGTGCCAGCAGTACCTCTTCGTTCTCTGGAAACACCATATATTTT	CASSTSSFSGNTIYF
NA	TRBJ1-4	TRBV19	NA	TGTGCCAGTACCGACGCGGGGCAGGGAAGGGAAAAACTGTTTTTT	CASTDAGQGREKLFF
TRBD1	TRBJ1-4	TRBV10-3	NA	TGTGCCATCAGTGAATCCGGGACAGATACGCAAAAACTGTTTTTT	CAISESGTDTQKLFF
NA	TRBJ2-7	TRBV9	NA	TGTGCCAGCAGCGTAGGGTCGGGGCAGCCCGAGCAGTACTTC	CASSVGSGQPEQYF
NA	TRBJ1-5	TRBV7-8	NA	TGTGCCAGCAGCTTAGTAAGGAGTCAGGGCTCTCAGCCCCAGCATTTT	CASSLVRSQGSQPQHF
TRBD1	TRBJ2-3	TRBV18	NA	TGTGCCAGCTCAATAGGGGGCCCAGATACGCAGTATTTT	CASSIGGPDTQYF
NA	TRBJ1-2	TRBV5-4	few	TGTGCCAGCAGCTTGGAGGGAAACTATGGCTACACCTTC	CASSLEGNYGYTF
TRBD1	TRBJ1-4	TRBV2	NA	TGTGCCAGCAGTGCGACAGGGTTTAATGAAAAACTGTTTTTT	CASSATGFNEKLFF
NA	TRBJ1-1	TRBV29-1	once	TGCAGCGTTGTTTGGACTCCGAACACTGAAGCTTTCTTT	CSVVWTPNTEAFF
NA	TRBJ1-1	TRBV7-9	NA	TGTGCCAGCAGCTTAGGCCAAGAAGCTTTCTTT	CASSLGQEAFF
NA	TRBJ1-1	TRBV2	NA	TGTGCCAGCAGTGAAGCGCAGGGTTGGACTGAAGCTTTCTTT	CASSEAQGWTEAFF
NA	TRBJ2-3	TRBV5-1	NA	TGCGCCAGCAGCTTGGGGGGCACAGATACGCAGTATTTT	CASSLGGTDTQYF
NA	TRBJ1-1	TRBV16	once	TGTGCCAGCAGCCCTGACACGCCCCGAGCTTTCTTT	CASSPDTPRAFF
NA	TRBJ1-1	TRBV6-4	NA	TGTGCCAGTTCTTCTCACAGGGACACTGAAGCTTTCTTT	CASSSHRDTEAFF
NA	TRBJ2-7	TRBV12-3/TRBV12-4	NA	TGTGCCAGCAGTTTATCGTCGGGGTACGAGCAGTACTTC	CASSLSSGYEQYF
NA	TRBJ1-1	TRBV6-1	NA	TGTGCCAGCAGTGATCCGAGGGGAGAAGCTTTCTTT	CASSDPRGEAFF
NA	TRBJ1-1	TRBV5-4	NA	TGTGCCAGCAGCTTCCGGGGTAAGCCTGAAGCTTTCTTT	CASSFRGKPEAFF
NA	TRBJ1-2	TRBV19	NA	TGTGCCAGTAGTATCCTTCAGGGATGGATCAACTATGGCTACACCTTC	CASSILQGWINYGYTF
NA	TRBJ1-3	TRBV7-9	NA	TGTGCCAGCAGCTCTACGGGTCCCTCTGGAAACACCATATATTTT	CASSSTGPSGNTIYF
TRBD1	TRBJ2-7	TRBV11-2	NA	TGTGCCAGCAATACCGGGACAGGGTTGGGGGAGCAGTACTTC	CASNTGTGLGEQYF
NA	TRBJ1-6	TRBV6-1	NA	TGTGCCAGCCACCCTCCCCCCCATCTTAATTCACCCCTCCACTTT	CASHPPPHLNSPLHF
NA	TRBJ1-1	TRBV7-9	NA	TGTGCCAGCAGCTTAGGTCTCAGGGAAGGAGGTGAAGCTTTCTTT	CASSLGLREGGEAFF
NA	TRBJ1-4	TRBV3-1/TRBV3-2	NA	TGTGCCAGCAGCCCGGAAGAGGGGGATGAAAAACTGTTTTTT	CASSPEEGDEKLFF
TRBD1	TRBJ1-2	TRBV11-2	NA	TGTGCCAGCAGCCTCCGGACAGGGGGAAGGTACTATGGCTACACCTTC	CASSLRTGGRYYGYTF
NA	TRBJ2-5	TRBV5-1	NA	TGCGCCAGCAGCTTGGTTGCGGGGGCGCCTTCAGAGACCCAGTACTTC	CASSLVAGAPSETQYF
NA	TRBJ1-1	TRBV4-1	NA	TGCGCCAGCAGCCAAAAGGGGGGTGACACTGAAGCTTTCTTT	CASSQKGGDTEAFF
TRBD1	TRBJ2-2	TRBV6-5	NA	TGTGCCAGCAGGGGGACAGGAACCGGGGAGCTGTTTTTT	CASRGTGTGELFF
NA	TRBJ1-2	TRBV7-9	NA	TGTGCCAGCAGCCATCCGACAGGAGCTGGCTACACCTTC	CASSHPTGAGYTF
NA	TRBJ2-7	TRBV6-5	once	TGTGCCAGCAGTTACTCGATCAGGGTGGAGACCTACGAGCAGTACTTC	CASSYSIRVETYEQYF
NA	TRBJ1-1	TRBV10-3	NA	TGTGCCATCAGTGGGGCAGGGGCAGGGACTGAAGCTTTCTTT	CAISGAGAGTEAFF
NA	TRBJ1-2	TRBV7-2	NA	TGTGCCAGCAGCTTAGGGGGGAACTATGGCTACACCTTC	CASSLGGNYGYTF
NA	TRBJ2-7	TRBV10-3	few	TGTGCCATCAGTGAGTCGGGGCAGGGTAGGTACGAGCAGTACTTC	CAISESGQGRYEQYF
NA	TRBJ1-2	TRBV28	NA	TGTGCCAGCAGTTCGGACACCTACATAACTCGAATGGCTACTTTGAGGGGCTACACCTTC	CASSSDTYITRMATLRGYTF
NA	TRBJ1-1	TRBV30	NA	TGTGCCTGGAGTGTGGGTGGCCGGGAAGCTTTCTTT	CAWSVGGREAFF
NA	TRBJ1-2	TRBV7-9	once	TGTGCCAGCAGTCGTTCTACAGGGCCTGGCTACACCTTC	CASSRSTGPGYTF
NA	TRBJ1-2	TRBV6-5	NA	TGTGCCAGCAGTTACTCGAGGGGAGGACTGGGCAATGGCTACACCTTC	CASSYSRGGLGNGYTF
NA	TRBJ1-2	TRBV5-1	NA	TGCGCCAGCAGCCCCGGGCCCGCTGGGGGCTACACCTTC	CASSPGPAGGYTF
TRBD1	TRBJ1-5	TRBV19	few	TGTGCCAGTAGTATAGGGACAGGGAGCCAGCCCCAGCATTTT	CASSIGTGSQPQHF
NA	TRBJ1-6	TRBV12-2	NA	TGTGCAAGTCGCTTAATTACGGGCTCTCAGAATTTCAGGGATTCACCCCTCCACTTT	CASRLITGSQNFRDSPLHF
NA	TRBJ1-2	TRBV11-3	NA	TGTGCCAGCAGCCAAAACAGGGTCTATGGCTACACCTTC	CASSQNRVYGYTF